Listed here are 12 T cell receptor beta chains from one sample, sequenced in a study of blood T cell repertoires in COVID-19. Libraries were prepared by immunoSEQ multiplex PCR; TCRdb keeps only in-frame clonotypes and omits some of them. Among approximately 170,000 clones listed, approximately 81% were seen once. Sequencing was carried out using PBMCs or T cells enriched from blood (not recorded which). The receptors derive from a woman in her forties or fifties who had recovered from COVID-19.

The chain links TRBV5-1 to TRBJ1-3; 9 nucleotides align to TRBD1. Losses at the gene ends were 4 bases for V and 2 bases for J; bases not matched to a gene: 7. The CDR3 contains 16 residues. CDR1 is SGHRS, CDR2 YFSETQ, per germline. The DNA for the CDR3 is TGCGCCAGCAGCAAGGCCGGGACAGGGACTGGAAACACCATATATTTT. This codes for CASSKAGTGTGNTIYF.

This chain uses TRBV24-1 with TRBJ2-5, with TRBD2 matching over 8 bases. This CDR3 region has 16 residues. Germline V gene data show CDR1 as KGHDR and CDR2 as SFDVKD. V dropped 6 bases and J dropped 2; count of bases not matched to a gene: 10. The CDR3 DNA reads TGTGCCACCAGTCCCAGCGAGGCTAGCGGGCAAGAGACCCAGTACTTC. Amino acid sequence: CATSPSEASGQETQYF.

The rearrangement uses TRBV11-2 and TRBJ2-5, with a possible D match to TRBD2 (5 bases). The CDR3 is made up of 13 amino acids. Looked up from germline, CDR1 is SGHAT and CDR2 is FQNNGV. Trimming shortened V by 4 bases and J by 5 bases, and 11 bases separated the two germline ends. DNA of the CDR3: TGTGCCAGCAGCTCCGGGGAGCGGGAGACCCAGTACTTC. Residues: CASSSGERETQYF.

The chain couples TRBV6-5 to TRBJ2-3; 10 nucleotides match TRBD2. The CDR3 covers 14 residues. Germline V gene lookup returns CDR1 MNHEY and CDR2 SVGAGI. Trimming removed 6 bases from V and 6 bases from J; junction bases left unmatched: 6. The CDR3 DNA reads TGTGCCAGCAGCCTATCACTAGCGGGGGATACGCAGTATTTT. Protein: CASSLSLAGDTQYF.

The chain recombines TRBV27 with TRBJ2-7; 7 bases line up with TRBD1. The J segment lost 1 base and the V segment lost 5 bases, leaving 5 bases of the junction unmatched. This CDR3 is built from 14 residues. Germline assignment: CDR1 MNHEY and CDR2 SMNVEV (reference sequence). DNA for the CDR3: TGTGCCAGCAGTAAACCGGGACAGTCCTACGAGCAGTACTTC. Amino acid sequence: CASSKPGQSYEQYF.

The chain couples TRBV27 to TRBJ2-7; D may be TRBD2 (7 bases). Germline-derived CDR1 and CDR2 are MNHEY and SMNVEV (reference sequence). This CDR3 has 14 amino acids. Between the trimmed V and J ends, which lost 3 bases and 2 bases, there was a span of 11 bases. In nucleotides, the CDR3 is TGTGCCAGCAGTTTCGGAGGGGGGGCCTACGAGCAGTACTTC. Its protein product is CASSFGGGAYEQYF.

This clone has a handful of counts. This chain links TRBV4-3 with TRBJ1-2, with a tentative D call TRBD1 (6 bases). Germline CDR1 and CDR2: LGHNA and YSLEER. V dropped 1 base and J dropped 6 bases, with 15 bases sitting between them. The CDR3 has 15 amino acids. The CDR3 here is CASSQAGRGSDGYTF. The CDR3 DNA is TGCGCCAGCAGCCAAGCCGGCAGGGGATCGGATGGCTACACCTTC.

This chain connects TRBV12-3 or TRBV12-4 to TRBJ1-1; 7 bases align to TRBD1. After removal of 10 bases from V and 7 bases from J, the junction contained 9 bases not matched to a gene. The CDR3 spans 12 residues. This chain's CDR3 is CATLDRAGEAFF. CDR3 DNA sequence: TGTGCCACCTTAGACAGGGCTGGTGAAGCTTTCTTT.

This chain joins TRBV11-1 and TRBJ1-2; no firm D call. This CDR3 has 13 amino acids. Germline lookup yields CDR1 SGHAT and CDR2 FQDESV (reference sequence). Trimming removed 0 bases at V and 4 bases at J, with 6 bases between. The CDR3 DNA reads TGTGCCAGCAGCTTAGCCAGAAGCTATGGCTACACCTTC. This translates into CASSLARSYGYTF.

The J gene is TRBJ2-7, the V gene TRBV4-2, with D possibly being TRBD1 (7 bases). This CDR3 has 15 amino acids. Germline-derived CDR1 and CDR2 are LGHNA and YNFKEQ. V lost 1 base and J lost 6, with 16 bases in between. The CDR3 region is CASSQGGAGGFEQYF. DNA for the CDR3: TGTGCCAGCAGCCAAGGGGGGGCAGGGGGGTTCGAGCAGTACTTC.

The CDR3 nucleotides read TGCGCCAGCAGCCTCGGGACAGACTCCTACGAGCAGTACTTC. This sequence encodes CASSLGTDSYEQYF. This chain uses TRBV4-3 with TRBJ2-7; 7 bases fit TRBD1. The CDR3 contains 14 residues. Germline V CDR1 and CDR2: LGHNA, YSLEER. V dropped 4 bases and J dropped 0; count of bases not matched to a gene: 3.

The chain couples TRBV6-2 or TRBV6-3 to TRBJ1-5; TRBD1 matches 8 bases. The CDR3 totals 14 residues. J gave up 7 bases and V 5 bases, and 7 bases lay outside the gene matches. Germline values: CDR1 MNHEY, CDR2 SVGEGT. CDR3 amino acids: CASSRGQEDQPQHF. The CDR3, as DNA: TGTGCCAGCAGTAGGGGACAGGAGGACCAGCCCCAGCATTTT.